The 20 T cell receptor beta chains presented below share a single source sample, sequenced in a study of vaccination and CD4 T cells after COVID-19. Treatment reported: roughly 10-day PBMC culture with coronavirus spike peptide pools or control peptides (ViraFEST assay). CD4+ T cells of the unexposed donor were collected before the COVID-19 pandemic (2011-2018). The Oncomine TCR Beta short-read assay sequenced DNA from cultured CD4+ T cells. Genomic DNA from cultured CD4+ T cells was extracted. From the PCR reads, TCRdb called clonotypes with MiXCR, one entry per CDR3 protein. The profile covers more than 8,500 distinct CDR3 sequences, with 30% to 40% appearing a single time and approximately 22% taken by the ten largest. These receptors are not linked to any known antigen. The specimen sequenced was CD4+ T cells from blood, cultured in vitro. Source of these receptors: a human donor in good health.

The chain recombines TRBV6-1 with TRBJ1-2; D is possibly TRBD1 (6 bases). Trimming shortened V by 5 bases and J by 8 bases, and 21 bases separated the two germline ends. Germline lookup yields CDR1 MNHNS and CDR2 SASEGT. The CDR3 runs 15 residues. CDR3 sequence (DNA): TGTGCCAGCAGTCCCGACGTAGGGGGGAGTGGAGGCTACACCTTC. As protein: CASSPDVGGSGGYTF.

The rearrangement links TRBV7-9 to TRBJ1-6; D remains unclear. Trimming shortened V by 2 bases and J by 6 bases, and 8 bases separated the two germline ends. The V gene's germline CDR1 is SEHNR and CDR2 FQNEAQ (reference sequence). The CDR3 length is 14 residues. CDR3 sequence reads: CASSLQATNSPLHF. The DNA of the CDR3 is TGTGCCAGCAGCTTACAGGCTACTAATTCACCCCTCCACTTT.

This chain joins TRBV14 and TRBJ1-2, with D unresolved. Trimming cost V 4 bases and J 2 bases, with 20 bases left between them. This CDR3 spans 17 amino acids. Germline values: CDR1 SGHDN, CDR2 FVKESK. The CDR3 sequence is CASSPVNSVALNYGYTF. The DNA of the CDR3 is TGTGCCAGCAGCCCAGTCAACAGTGTTGCGTTGAACTATGGCTACACCTTC.

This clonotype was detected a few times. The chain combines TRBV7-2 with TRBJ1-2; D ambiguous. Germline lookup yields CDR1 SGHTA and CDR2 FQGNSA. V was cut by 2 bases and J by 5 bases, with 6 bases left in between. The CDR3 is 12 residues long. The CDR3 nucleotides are TGTGCCAGCAGCTTAATGGCTTATGGCTACACCTTC. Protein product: CASSLMAYGYTF.

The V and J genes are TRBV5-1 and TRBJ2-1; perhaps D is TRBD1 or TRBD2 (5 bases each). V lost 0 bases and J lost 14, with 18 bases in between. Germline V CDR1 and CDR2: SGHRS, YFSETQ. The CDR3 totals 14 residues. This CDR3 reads CASSLAQVGDEEFF. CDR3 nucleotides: TGCGCCAGCAGCTTGGCCCAGGTGGGGGACGAGGAGTTCTTC.

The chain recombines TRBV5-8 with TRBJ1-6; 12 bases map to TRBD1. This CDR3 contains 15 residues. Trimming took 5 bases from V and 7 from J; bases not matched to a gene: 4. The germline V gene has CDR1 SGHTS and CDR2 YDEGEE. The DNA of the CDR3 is TGTGCCAGCAGACGGGACAGGGGGCGGAATTCACCCCTCCACTTT. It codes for CASRRDRGRNSPLHF. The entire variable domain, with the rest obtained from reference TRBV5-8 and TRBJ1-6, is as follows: EAGVTQSPTHLIKTRGQQATLRCSPISGHTSVYWYQQALGLGLQFLLWYDEGEERNRGNFPPRFSGRQFPNYSSELNVNALELEDSALYLCASRRDRGRNSPLHFGNGTRLTVT.

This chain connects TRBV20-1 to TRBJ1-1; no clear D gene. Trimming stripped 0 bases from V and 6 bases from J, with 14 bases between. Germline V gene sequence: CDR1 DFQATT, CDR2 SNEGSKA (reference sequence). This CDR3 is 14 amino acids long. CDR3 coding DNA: TGCAGTGCTAGAGACCCCCTAATAAACGCTGAAGCTTTCTTT. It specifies CSARDPLINAEAFF.

The CDR3 nucleotides read TGTGCCAGCAGTTTAAACGGAGCCTACGAGCAGTACTTC. As protein: CASSLNGAYEQYF. The V call is TRBV12-3 or TRBV12-4, the J call TRBJ2-7, with no clear D. There are 13 residues in the CDR3. Trimming pared 2 bases from V and 2 bases from J, leaving 7 bases between.

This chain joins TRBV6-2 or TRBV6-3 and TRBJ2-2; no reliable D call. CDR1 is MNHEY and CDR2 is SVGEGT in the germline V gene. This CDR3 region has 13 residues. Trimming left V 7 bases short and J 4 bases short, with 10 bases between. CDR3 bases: TGTGCCAGCACCCTGGCCCTCACCGGGGAGCTGTTTTTT. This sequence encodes CASTLALTGELFF.

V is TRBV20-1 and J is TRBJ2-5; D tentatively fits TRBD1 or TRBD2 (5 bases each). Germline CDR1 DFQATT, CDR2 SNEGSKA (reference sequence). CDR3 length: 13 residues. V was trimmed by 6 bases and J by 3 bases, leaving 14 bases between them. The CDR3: CSAGARGEETQYF. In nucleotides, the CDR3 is TGCAGTGCCGGCGCTAGAGGGGAAGAGACCCAGTACTTC.

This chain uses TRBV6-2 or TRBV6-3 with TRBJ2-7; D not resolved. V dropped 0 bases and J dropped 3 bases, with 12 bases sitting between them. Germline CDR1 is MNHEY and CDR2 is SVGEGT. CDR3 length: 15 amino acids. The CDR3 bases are TGTGCCAGCAGTTACTCGAACCCGATCGGCTACGAGCAGTACTTC. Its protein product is CASSYSNPIGYEQYF.

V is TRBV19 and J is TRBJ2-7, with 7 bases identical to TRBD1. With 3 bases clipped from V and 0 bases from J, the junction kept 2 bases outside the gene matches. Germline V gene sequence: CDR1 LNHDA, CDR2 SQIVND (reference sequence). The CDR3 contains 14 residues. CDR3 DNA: TGTGCCAGTAGTATGTGGGACAGCTCCTACGAGCAGTACTTC. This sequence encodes CASSMWDSSYEQYF.

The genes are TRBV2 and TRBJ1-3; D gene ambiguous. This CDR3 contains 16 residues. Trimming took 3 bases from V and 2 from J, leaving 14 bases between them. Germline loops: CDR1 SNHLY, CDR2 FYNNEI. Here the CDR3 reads CASSDGSTVTGNTIYF. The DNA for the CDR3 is TGTGCCAGCAGTGATGGTTCCACAGTTACTGGAAACACCATATATTTT.

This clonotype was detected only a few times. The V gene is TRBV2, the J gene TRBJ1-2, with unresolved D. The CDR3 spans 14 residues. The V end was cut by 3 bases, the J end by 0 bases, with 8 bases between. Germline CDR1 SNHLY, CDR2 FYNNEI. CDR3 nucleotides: TGTGCCAGCAGTGAGACGGGTACTAACTATGGCTACACCTTC. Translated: CASSETGTNYGYTF. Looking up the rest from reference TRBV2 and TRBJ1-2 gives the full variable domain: EPEVTQTPSHQVTQMGQEVILRCVPISNHLYFYWYRQILGQKVEFLVSFYNNEISEKSEIFDDQFSVERPDGSNFTLKIRSTKLEDSAMYFCASSETGTNYGYTFGSGTRLTVV.

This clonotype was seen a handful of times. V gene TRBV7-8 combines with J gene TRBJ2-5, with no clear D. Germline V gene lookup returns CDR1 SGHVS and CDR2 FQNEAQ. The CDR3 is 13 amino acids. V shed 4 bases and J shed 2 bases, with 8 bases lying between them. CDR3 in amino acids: CASSSDIQETQYF. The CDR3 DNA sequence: TGTGCCAGCAGCTCTGACATACAAGAGACCCAGTACTTC. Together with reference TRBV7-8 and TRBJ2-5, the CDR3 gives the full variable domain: GAGVSQSPRYKVAKRGQDVALRCDPISGHVSLFWYQQALGQGPEFLTYFQNEAQLDKSGLPSDRFFAERPEGSVSTLKIQRTQQEDSAVYLCASSSDIQETQYFGPGTRLLVL.

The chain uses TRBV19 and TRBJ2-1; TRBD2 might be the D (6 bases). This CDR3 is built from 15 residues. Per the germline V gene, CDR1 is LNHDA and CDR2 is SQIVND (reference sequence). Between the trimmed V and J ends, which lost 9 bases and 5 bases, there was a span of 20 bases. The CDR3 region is CASAYSGSRDNEQFF. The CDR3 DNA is TGTGCCAGCGCGTATAGCGGATCAAGGGACAATGAGCAGTTCTTC.

The CDR3 DNA is TGTGCCAGCAGCCAAGATCAACTAGCGGGAAACATTCAGTACTTC. Translated, it gives CASSQDQLAGNIQYF. The chain links TRBV4-2 to TRBJ2-4, with 9 bases identical to TRBD2. Trimming took 0 bases from V and 6 from J; bases not matched to a gene: 3. The CDR3 contains 15 residues. Per germline, CDR1 LGHNA and CDR2 YNFKEQ.

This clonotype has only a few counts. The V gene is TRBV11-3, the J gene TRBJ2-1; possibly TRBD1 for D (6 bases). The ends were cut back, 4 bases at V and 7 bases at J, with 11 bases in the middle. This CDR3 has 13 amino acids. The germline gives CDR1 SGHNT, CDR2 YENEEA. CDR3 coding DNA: TGTGCCAGCAGCTACAGGGCGGGTAATGAGCAGTTCTTC. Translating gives CASSYRAGNEQFF.

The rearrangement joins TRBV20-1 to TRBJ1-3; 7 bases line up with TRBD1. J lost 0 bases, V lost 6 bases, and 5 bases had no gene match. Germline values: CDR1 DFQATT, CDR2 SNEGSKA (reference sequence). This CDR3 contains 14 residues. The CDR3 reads CSAPRGTSGNTIYF. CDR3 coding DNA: TGCAGTGCGCCCAGGGGGACCTCTGGAAACACCATATATTTT.

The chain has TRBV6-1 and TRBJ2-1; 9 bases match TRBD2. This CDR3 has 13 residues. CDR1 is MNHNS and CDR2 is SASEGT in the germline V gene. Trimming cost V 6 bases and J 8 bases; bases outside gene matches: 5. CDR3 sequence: CASSLSGSHEQFF. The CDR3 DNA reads TGTGCCAGCAGCCTTAGCGGGAGCCATGAGCAGTTCTTC.